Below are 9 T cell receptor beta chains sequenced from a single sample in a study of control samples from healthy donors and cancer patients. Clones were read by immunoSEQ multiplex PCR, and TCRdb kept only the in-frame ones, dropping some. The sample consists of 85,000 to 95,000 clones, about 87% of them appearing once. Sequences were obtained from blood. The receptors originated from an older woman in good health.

The CDR3 loop reads CASSLGGQKNTEAFF. The CDR3 DNA is TGTGCCAGCAGCTTAGGGGGACAGAAAAACACTGAAGCTTTCTTT. This chain joins TRBV11-2 and TRBJ1-1; 7 bases map to TRBD1. V lost 1 base to trimming and J lost 2 bases; unmatched junction nucleotides: 4. Germline V CDR1 and CDR2: SGHAT, FQNNGV. The CDR3 extends over 15 amino acids.

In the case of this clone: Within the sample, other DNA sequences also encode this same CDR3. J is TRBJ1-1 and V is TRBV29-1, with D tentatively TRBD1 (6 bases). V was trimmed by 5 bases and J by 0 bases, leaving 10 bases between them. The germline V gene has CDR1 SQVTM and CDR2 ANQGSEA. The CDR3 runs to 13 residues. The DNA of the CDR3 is TGCAGCGTTACGGGACACCTGAACACTGAAGCTTTCTTT. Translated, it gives CSVTGHLNTEAFF. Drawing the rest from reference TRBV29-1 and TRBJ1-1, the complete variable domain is SAVISQKPSRDICQRGTSLTIQCQVDSQVTMMFWYRQQPGQSLTLIATANQGSEATYESGFVIDKFPISRPNLTFSTLTVSNMSPEDSSIYLCSVTGHLNTEAFFGQGTRLTVV.

The CDR3 reads CASSLGFQERYGYTF. The CDR3 DNA sequence: TGTGCCAGCAGCTTGGGATTTCAGGAACGGTATGGCTACACCTTC. The J gene is TRBJ1-2, the V gene TRBV5-7; D unresolved. TRBV5-7 is identified as an open reading frame with a role that is uncertain. The length of the CDR3 is 15 residues. The V gene lost 0 bases and the J gene lost 5 bases, with 14 bases spanning the gap.

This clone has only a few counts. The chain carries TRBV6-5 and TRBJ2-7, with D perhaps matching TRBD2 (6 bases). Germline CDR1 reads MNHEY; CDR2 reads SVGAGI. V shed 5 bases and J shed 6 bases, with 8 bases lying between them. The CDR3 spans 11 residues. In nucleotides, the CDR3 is TGTGCCAGCAGTATGGGGGGCGAGCAGTACTTC. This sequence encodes CASSMGGEQYF.

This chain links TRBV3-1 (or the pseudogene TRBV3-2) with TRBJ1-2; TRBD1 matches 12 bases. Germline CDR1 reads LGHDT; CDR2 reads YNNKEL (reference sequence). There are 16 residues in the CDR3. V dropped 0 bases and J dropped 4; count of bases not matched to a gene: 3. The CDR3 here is CASSQEGTGGSYGYTF. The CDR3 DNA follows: TGTGCCAGCAGCCAAGAGGGGACAGGGGGCTCCTATGGCTACACCTTC.

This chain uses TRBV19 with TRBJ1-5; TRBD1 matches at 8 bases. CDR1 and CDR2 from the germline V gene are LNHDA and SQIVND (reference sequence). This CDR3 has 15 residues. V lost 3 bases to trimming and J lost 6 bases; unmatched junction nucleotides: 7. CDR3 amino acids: CASSIGPGGTQPQHF. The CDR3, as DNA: TGTGCCAGTAGTATTGGGCCAGGGGGCACTCAGCCCCAGCATTTT.

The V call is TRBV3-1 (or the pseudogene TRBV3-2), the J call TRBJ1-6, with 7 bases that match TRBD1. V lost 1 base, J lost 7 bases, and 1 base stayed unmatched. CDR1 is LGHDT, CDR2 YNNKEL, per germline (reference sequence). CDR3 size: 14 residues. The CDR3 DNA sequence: TGTGCCAGCAGCCAAGTACAGGGGAATTCACCCCTCCACTTT. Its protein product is CASSQVQGNSPLHF.

The CDR3 DNA is TGCAGCGTTACCGGGACAGGGATTTTCTATGGCTACACCTTC. It translates to CSVTGTGIFYGYTF. The rearrangement links TRBV29-1 to TRBJ1-2; TRBD1 matches at 9 bases. Germline V CDR1 and CDR2: SQVTM, ANQGSEA. The CDR3 runs 14 residues. V gave up 5 bases and J gave up 4 bases; unmatched junction bases: 8.

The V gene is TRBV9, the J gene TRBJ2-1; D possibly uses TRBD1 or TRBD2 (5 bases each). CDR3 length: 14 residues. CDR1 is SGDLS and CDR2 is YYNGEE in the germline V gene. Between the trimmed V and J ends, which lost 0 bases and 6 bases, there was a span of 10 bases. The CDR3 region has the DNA TGTGCCAGCAGCGTAGGGGGACGATTCAATGAGCAGTTCTTC. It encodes CASSVGGRFNEQFF.